This T cell receptor beta chain stems from a study of post-analysis software for immune sequencing data. Across the whole study: The patients showed relapsing-remitting, secondary progressive and progressive-relapsing multiple sclerosis courses.

Study outcomes and limitations: TRBV segments more frequent in patients than in controls numbered roughly five and included TRBV5-6, TRBV5-1 and TRBV20-1. Normalized Chao1 diversity in multiple sclerosis patients fell significantly below that of controls. Strong co-clustering by F measure linked samples that shared a preparation batch.

Carried by the TCR beta cDNA libraries were unique molecular identifiers. Roughly 500,000 cDNA molecules were recovered from an input of 1 to 10 million T cells. TCRdb ran MiXCR on the PCR reads and lists one entry per CDR3 protein. Among 820,000 or so distinct CDR3 sequences listed, about 50% were seen once. Of note for this clonotype: Antigen unknown.

This CDR3 spans 14 amino acids. Germline V gene data show CDR1 as SGHRS and CDR2 as YFSETQ. V lost 5 bases, J lost 5 bases, and 16 bases lay in between. The sequence was collected from a girl aged 10 to 17 with multiple sclerosis. Source material: blood. The rearrangement joins TRBV5-1 to TRBJ2-5; possible D gene TRBD2, 6 bases. As DNA, the CDR3 is TGCGCCAGCAGTTCGGACTACGCTACGGAGACCCAGTACTTC. Translated, it gives CASSSDYATETQYF.